This T cell receptor beta chain stems from a study of regulatory T cells in long-lasting Graves disease. Specified time point: newly diagnosed GD, antithyroid drugs for less than 3 months. PBMC RNA was the source of the TCR library. Regarding the study as a whole: Having few samples may have compromised the accuracy.

This clonotype has a handful of counts. What it recognizes is unknown. With iRepertoire HTBI primers and Arm-PCR of CDR3 regions, TCR beta libraries were built. In the original analysis: Segment identification across samples yielded roughly 62 TRBV and around 13 TRBJ segments. TCRdb analysed the multiplex PCR reads with MiXCR anew, one entry per CDR3 protein. The V and J calls shown here were made by TCRdb, not taken from the authors' results. This table has some 560,000 distinct CDR3 sequences, roughly 16% appearing once. The same sample was also studied in work on T cells in Graves' hyperthyroidism and ophthalmopathy.

The sequencing here drew on peripheral blood mononuclear cells (PBMCs), taken at new diagnosis, from a patient treated with antithyroid drugs. The TCR was taken from a woman aged 35-65 years with Graves disease.

CDR3 in DNA: TGTGCCTGGAGCAAGGGGGCGAGGCAGTACTTC. It translates to CAWSKGARQYF. This rearrangement joins TRBV30 to TRBJ2-7; 7 bases align to TRBD1. J gave up 9 bases and V 3 bases, and 5 bases lay outside the gene matches. The V gene's germline CDR1 is GTSNPN and CDR2 SVGIG (reference sequence). The CDR3 has 11 residues.